Listed below are T cell receptor beta chains from one sample, sequenced in a study of neoadjuvant anti-PD-1 for oral cavity cancer. Sequenced by immunoSEQ multiplex PCR; TCRdb stores in-frame clones only, minus some. The data hold roughly 16,000 clones, with approximately 40% observed a single time. The sample consisted of tumor tissue, taken after nivolumab (anti-PD-1) treatment. All receptors derive from a person between 40 and 85 years old with oral cavity squamous cell carcinoma. Both conserved end residues are part of each CDR3. The order of the fields is D gene, V gene, J gene, clone size, CDR3 protein, CDR3 DNA. The D gene is left open where the match is weak. The size entry is marked missing in some rows and otherwise reads once, few, many or a size class.

d_call: -
v_call: TRBV11-2
j_call: TRBJ2-1
clone_size: -
cdr3_aa: CASSFQRYNEQFF
cdr3_nt: TGTGCCAGCAGCTTTCAGAGGTACAATGAGCAGTTCTTC

d_call: -
v_call: TRBV19
j_call: TRBJ1-3
clone_size: once
cdr3_aa: CASSMEGRLLSGNTIYF
cdr3_nt: TGTGCCAGTAGTATGGAAGGCCGCCTACTCTCTGGAAACACCATATATTTT

d_call: -
v_call: TRBV6-1
j_call: TRBJ1-6
clone_size: -
cdr3_aa: CASSGHGQTNSPLHF
cdr3_nt: TGTGCCAGCAGTGGGCACGGGCAGACTAATTCACCCCTCCACTTT

d_call: TRBD1
v_call: TRBV5-4
j_call: TRBJ1-1
clone_size: -
cdr3_aa: CASSMNRGGVEAFF
cdr3_nt: TGTGCCAGCAGCATGAACAGGGGAGGGGTTGAAGCTTTCTTT

d_call: -
v_call: TRBV5-4
j_call: TRBJ2-5
clone_size: many
cdr3_aa: CASSSLDSRYQETQYF
cdr3_nt: TGTGCCAGCAGCTCGTTAGACTCACGGTACCAAGAGACCCAGTACTTC

d_call: -
v_call: TRBV7-8
j_call: TRBJ1-2
clone_size: -
cdr3_aa: CASSLAQEGRGYTF
cdr3_nt: TGTGCCAGCAGCTTAGCGCAAGAGGGGCGAGGCTACACCTTC

d_call: -
v_call: TRBV6-1
j_call: TRBJ1-5
clone_size: -
cdr3_aa: CASSDRVSQPQHF
cdr3_nt: TGTGCCAGCAGTGACAGGGTTAGTCAGCCCCAGCATTTT

d_call: -
v_call: TRBV27
j_call: TRBJ1-6
clone_size: -
cdr3_aa: CASSLFTPTLNSPLHF
cdr3_nt: TGTGCCAGCAGTTTATTTACTCCCACCCTTAATTCACCCCTCCACTTT

d_call: -
v_call: TRBV6-5
j_call: TRBJ1-2
clone_size: few
cdr3_aa: CASSYGGSGYTF
cdr3_nt: TGTGCCAGCAGTTACGGAGGGAGCGGCTACACCTTC

d_call: TRBD1
v_call: TRBV9
j_call: TRBJ2-1
clone_size: -
cdr3_aa: CASTPGGIEQFF
cdr3_nt: TGTGCCAGCACACCAGGGGGCATTGAGCAGTTCTTC

d_call: TRBD1
v_call: TRBV5-1
j_call: TRBJ1-3
clone_size: few
cdr3_aa: CASSTGDSGNTIYF
cdr3_nt: TGCGCCAGCAGTACAGGGGACTCTGGAAACACCATATATTTT

d_call: TRBD2
v_call: TRBV29-1
j_call: TRBJ2-3
clone_size: -
cdr3_aa: CSVRGGLGRGGTDTQYF
cdr3_nt: TGCAGCGTTCGCGGGGGGCTTGGCAGAGGAGGCACAGATACGCAGTATTTT

d_call: TRBD1
v_call: TRBV6-1
j_call: TRBJ1-6
clone_size: -
cdr3_aa: CASSEGRTGSSPLHF
cdr3_nt: TGTGCCAGCAGTGAAGGGAGGACAGGATCTTCACCCCTCCACTTT

d_call: TRBD2
v_call: TRBV5-1
j_call: TRBJ2-3
clone_size: -
cdr3_aa: CASSLVFGGDTDTQYF
cdr3_nt: TGCGCCAGCAGCTTGGTTTTTGGGGGGGACACAGATACGCAGTATTTT

d_call: -
v_call: TRBV6-5
j_call: TRBJ1-1
clone_size: -
cdr3_aa: CASSSGWYTEAFF
cdr3_nt: TGTGCCAGCAGCTCCGGGTGGTACACTGAAGCTTTCTTT

d_call: -
v_call: TRBV7-9
j_call: TRBJ2-2
clone_size: few
cdr3_aa: CASSPPSGPPGGELFF
cdr3_nt: TGTGCCAGCAGCCCCCCCTCCGGCCCTCCGGGCGGGGAGCTGTTTTTT

d_call: -
v_call: TRBV7-9
j_call: TRBJ2-2
clone_size: -
cdr3_aa: CASSLDIGIGELFF
cdr3_nt: TGTGCCAGCAGCTTAGATATCGGGATCGGGGAGCTGTTTTTT

d_call: -
v_call: TRBV11-2
j_call: TRBJ2-4
clone_size: -
cdr3_aa: CASSLEGVLKNIQYF
cdr3_nt: TGTGCCAGCAGCTTAGAAGGGGTTCTCAAAAACATTCAGTACTTC

d_call: TRBD2
v_call: TRBV19
j_call: TRBJ2-7
clone_size: few
cdr3_aa: CASSFGGRGEQYF
cdr3_nt: TGTGCCAGTAGCTTTGGAGGGAGGGGCGAGCAGTACTTC

d_call: -
v_call: TRBV5-1
j_call: TRBJ2-5
clone_size: -
cdr3_aa: CASSLAGGLAETQYF
cdr3_nt: TGCGCCAGCAGCTTGGCGGGGGGCCTTGCCGAGACCCAGTACTTC

d_call: TRBD2
v_call: TRBV4-3
j_call: TRBJ2-2
clone_size: -
cdr3_aa: CASSQWRGAGVSTGELFF
cdr3_nt: TGCGCCAGCAGCCAGTGGCGAGGAGCGGGGGTTTCCACCGGGGAGCTGTTTTTT

d_call: -
v_call: TRBV4-3
j_call: TRBJ2-2
clone_size: few
cdr3_aa: CASSQDVRSGAGTGELFF
cdr3_nt: TGCGCCAGCAGCCAAGATGTGAGGTCAGGGGCGGGCACCGGGGAGCTGTTTTTT